This T cell receptor (beta chain) was identified during a study of STAT5B mutations in CD4+ large granular lymphocyte leukemia. This CDR3 is 13 amino acids long. Germline V lookup: CDR1 MNHEY, CDR2 SVGAGI. Assay: immunoSEQ multiplex PCR; the TCRdb copy retains only in-frame clones and omits some. The repertoire consists of 40,000 to 55,000 clones, with around 86% occurring once and the leading ten covering 2.6%. The rearrangement links TRBV6-5 to TRBJ2-5, with TRBD1 identical over 8 bases. The assigned J gene may be wrong: the sequence end matches TRBJ2-7 better. The sequencing sample was made of CD4+ T cells from blood buffy coats. This receptor was taken from a human donor in good health. DNA for the CDR3: TGTGCCAGCAGTCGGGGACAGGCCTACGAGCAGTACTTC. This codes for CASSRGQAYEQYF.